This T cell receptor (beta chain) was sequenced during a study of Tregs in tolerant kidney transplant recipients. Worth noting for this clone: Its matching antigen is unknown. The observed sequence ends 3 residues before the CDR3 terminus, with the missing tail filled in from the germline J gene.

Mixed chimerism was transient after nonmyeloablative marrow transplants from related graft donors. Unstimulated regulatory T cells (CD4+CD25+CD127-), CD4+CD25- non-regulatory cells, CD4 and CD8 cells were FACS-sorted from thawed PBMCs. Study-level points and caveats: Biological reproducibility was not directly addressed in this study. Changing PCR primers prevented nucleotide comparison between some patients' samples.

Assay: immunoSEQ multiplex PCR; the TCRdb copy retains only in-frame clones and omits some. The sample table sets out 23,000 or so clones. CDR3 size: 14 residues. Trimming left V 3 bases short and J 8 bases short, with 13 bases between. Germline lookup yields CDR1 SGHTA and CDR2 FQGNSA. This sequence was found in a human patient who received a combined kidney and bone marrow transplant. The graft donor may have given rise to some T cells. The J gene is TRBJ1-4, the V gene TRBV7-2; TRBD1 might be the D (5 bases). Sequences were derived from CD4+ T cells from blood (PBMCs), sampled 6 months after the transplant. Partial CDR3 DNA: TGTGCCAGCAGCTTGAGGGGAGTAAGGGAAAAA. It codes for CASSLRGVREK. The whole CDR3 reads CASSLRGVREKLFF.